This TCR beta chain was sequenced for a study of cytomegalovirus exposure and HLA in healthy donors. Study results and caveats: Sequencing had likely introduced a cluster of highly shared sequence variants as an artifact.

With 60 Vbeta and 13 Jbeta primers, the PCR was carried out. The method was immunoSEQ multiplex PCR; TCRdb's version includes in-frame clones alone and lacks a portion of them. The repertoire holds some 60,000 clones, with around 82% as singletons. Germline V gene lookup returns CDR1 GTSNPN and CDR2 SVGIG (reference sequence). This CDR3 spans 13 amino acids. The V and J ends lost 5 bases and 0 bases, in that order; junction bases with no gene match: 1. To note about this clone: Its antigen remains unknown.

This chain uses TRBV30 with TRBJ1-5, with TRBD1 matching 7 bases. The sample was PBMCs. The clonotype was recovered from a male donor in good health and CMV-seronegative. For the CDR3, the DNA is TGTGCCTGGGACAGGGATAGCAATCAGCCCCAGCATTTT. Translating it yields CAWDRDSNQPQHF.